The 31 T cell receptor beta chains reported below all come from one sample, sequenced in a study of T cell responses to AZD1222 COVID-19 vaccine. The repertoire was sequenced with immunoSEQ multiplex PCR; TCRdb's copy has only in-frame clones and lacks some. This table has 100,000 to 150,000 clones, about 90% appearing once. Sequenced material: peripheral blood, taken on day 0 of MenACWY control vaccination. These TCRs come from an adult in good health.

V and J are TRBV19 and TRBJ2-1, with D possibly being TRBD1 or TRBD2 (6 bases each). Trimming took off 7 bases at V and 13 bases at J, with 32 bases between the two ends. Per the germline V gene, CDR1 is LNHDA and CDR2 is SQIVND (reference sequence). This CDR3 is 17 amino acids long. The DNA for the CDR3 is TGTGCCAGTACCGTCAGGGGTGCTGGCGGGGCCTGGAACGGACAGTTCTTC. Encoded protein: CASTVRGAGGAWNGQFF.

The rearrangement links TRBV27 to TRBJ1-5, with unresolved D. This CDR3 is 13 amino acids long. V lost 2 bases and J lost 4, with 6 bases in between. Germline V lookup: CDR1 MNHEY, CDR2 SMNVEV (reference sequence). The CDR3 DNA reads as TGTGCCAGCAGTTTAGTAGGAAATCAGCCCCAGCATTTT. Translation gives CASSLVGNQPQHF.

CDR3 loop: CASSLPPSGSDTQYF. The CDR3 DNA follows: TGCGCCAGCAGCTTGCCGCCTAGCGGATCAGATACGCAGTATTTT. The gene calls are TRBV5-1 and TRBJ2-3; 7 positions agree with TRBD2. CDR1 and CDR2 (germline): SGHRS, YFSETQ. Trimming took 1 base from V and 4 from J; bases not matched to a gene: 6. This CDR3 region has 15 residues.

The chain uses TRBV7-6 and TRBJ2-7; 8 nucleotides align to TRBD2. V trimming: 4 bases; J trimming: 6 bases; junction bases outside the gene matches: 11. Per the germline V gene, CDR1 is SGHVS and CDR2 is FNYEAQ. CDR3 length: 15 amino acids. CDR3 in DNA: TGTGCCAGCAGCTCCCTAGCGGGTGTCGGAGGCGAGCAGTACTTC. Its protein is CASSSLAGVGGEQYF.

The rearrangement joins TRBV7-9 to TRBJ1-6, with D perhaps TRBD1 (6 bases). CDR1 and CDR2 from the germline V gene are SEHNR and FQNEAQ (reference sequence). The length of the CDR3 is 15 residues. V gave up 5 bases and J gave up 9 bases, with 17 bases separating them. CDR3 in amino acids: CASSPLGQSSSPLHF. CDR3 sequence (DNA): TGTGCCAGCAGCCCCCTGGGACAATCCTCTTCACCCCTCCACTTT.

This chain uses TRBV18 with TRBJ1-1, with D uncertain. This CDR3 is 14 amino acids long. In germline, CDR1 is KGHSH, CDR2 LQKENI. The V end lost 0 bases, the J end lost 0 bases, and 5 bases lay between the germline ends. The CDR3 here is CASSPPYMNTEAFF. DNA for the CDR3: TGTGCCAGCTCACCACCTTACATGAACACTGAAGCTTTCTTT. Using reference TRBV18 and TRBJ1-1 for the parts outside the CDR3, the full variable domain is NAGVMQNPRHLVRRRGQEARLRCSPMKGHSHVYWYRQLPEEGLKFMVYLQKENIIDESGMPKERFSAEFPKEGPSILRIQQVVRGDSAAYFCASSPPYMNTEAFFGQGTRLTVV.

The chain couples TRBV5-4 to TRBJ2-5; no definite D call. V was clipped by 0 bases and J by 5 bases, with 5 bases between them. The germline V gene encodes CDR1 SGHNT and CDR2 YYREEE (reference sequence). The CDR3 contains 12 residues. CDR3: CASSLAGETQYF. The CDR3 DNA reads as TGTGCCAGCAGCTTGGCCGGGGAGACCCAGTACTTC. Filled out from reference TRBV5-4 and TRBJ2-5, the complete variable domain reads ETGVTQSPTHLIKTRGQQVTLRCSSQSGHNTVSWYQQALGQGPQFIFQYYREEENGRGNFPPRFSGLQFPNYSSELNVNALELDDSALYLCASSLAGETQYFGPGTRLLVL.

The chain recombines TRBV6-5 with TRBJ2-5; D remains unclear. V gave up 0 bases and J gave up 6 bases, with 14 bases separating them. The CDR3 totals 15 residues. CDR1 MNHEY and CDR2 SVGAGI come from the germline V gene. The CDR3 DNA reads as TGTGCCAGCAGTTACTCTCCTAGTATTGCTAAGACCCAGTACTTC. Its translation: CASSYSPSIAKTQYF.

The chain recombines TRBV2 with TRBJ2-3, with 7 bases fitting TRBD2. The CDR3 spans 16 residues. Germline V CDR1 and CDR2: SNHLY, FYNNEI. The J segment lost 0 bases and the V segment lost 5 bases, leaving 8 bases of the junction unmatched. CDR3 loop: CASSITRSGSTDTQYF. In DNA, the CDR3 is TGTGCCAGCAGTATAACCCGTAGCGGGAGCACAGATACGCAGTATTTT.

This clone was seen a single time. This chain uses TRBV3-1 (or the pseudogene TRBV3-2) with TRBJ1-2; D is possibly TRBD1 (5 bases). The germline CDR1 and CDR2 sequences are LGHDT and YNNKEL (reference sequence). The CDR3 extends over 13 amino acids. With 4 bases removed from V and 3 bases from J, the gap between germline ends came to 9 bases. The DNA for the CDR3 is TGTGCCAGCAGCCCCCAAGGGGACTATGGCTACACCTTC. Its translation: CASSPQGDYGYTF.

The genes are TRBV18 and TRBJ2-1, with D maybe TRBD1 (5 bases). The CDR3 is 13 amino acids. Trimming left V 6 bases short and J 7 bases short, with 13 bases between. Germline CDR1 and CDR2: KGHSH and LQKENI. In DNA, the CDR3 is TGTGCCAGCTCCCCCGGACAAACTAATGAGCAGTTCTTC. Amino acids: CASSPGQTNEQFF.

The J gene is TRBJ2-5, the V gene TRBV19; the match to TRBD1 covers 7 bases. Germline V gene sequence: CDR1 LNHDA, CDR2 SQIVND (reference sequence). The CDR3 is made up of 16 amino acids. V lost 5 bases to trimming and J lost 2 bases; unmatched junction nucleotides: 11. CDR3 region: CASSANRPGQQETQYF. The CDR3 nucleotides are TGTGCCAGTAGTGCCAACCGCCCGGGACAGCAAGAGACCCAGTACTTC.

V is TRBV6-4 and J is TRBJ1-5; 8 bases are a match to TRBD1. Trimming removed 0 bases from V and 4 bases from J; junction bases left unmatched: 23. This CDR3 comprises 22 residues. Germline CDR1 MRHNA, CDR2 SNTAGT. CDR3 amino acids: CASSDSTQRTGRWLWGNQPQHF. CDR3 coding DNA: TGTGCCAGCAGTGACTCGACGCAAAGGACAGGGAGGTGGTTGTGGGGTAATCAGCCCCAGCATTTT.

The chain recombines TRBV7-6 with TRBJ2-5; 8 nucleotides line up with TRBD2. From germline, CDR1 is SGHVS and CDR2 FNYEAQ. V shed 3 bases, J shed 2 bases, and the junction held 8 bases outside the gene matches. The CDR3 covers 16 residues. CDR3 bases: TGTGCCAGCAGCTTGGGACTAGTTCGGCCTCAAGAGACCCAGTACTTC. This codes for CASSLGLVRPQETQYF.

In the case of this clone: Mismatch with germline at one junction end may stem from a read error. The chain links TRBV9 to TRBJ2-1; 8 bases match TRBD2. Germline V gene lookup returns CDR1 SGDLS and CDR2 YYNGEE. The CDR3 consists of 14 residues. DNA of the CDR3: TGTGCCAGCGGCGGGAGGAGGGGGTACAGTGAGCAGTTCTTC. Translation: CASGGRRGYSEQFF.

V usage is TRBV5-6 and J usage is TRBJ2-2, with TRBD2 matching over 9 bases. After removal of 0 bases from V and 0 bases from J, the junction contained 0 bases not matched to a gene. The V gene's germline CDR1 is SGHDT and CDR2 YYEEEE. The CDR3 spans 16 residues. CDR3 amino acids: CASSLGGRANTGELFF. The CDR3 DNA follows: TGTGCCAGCAGCTTGGGCGGGAGGGCGAACACCGGGGAGCTGTTTTTT.

This chain connects TRBV19 to TRBJ2-1; 10 nucleotides align to TRBD2. V lost 8 bases and J lost 8; bases outside the gene matches: 12. The CDR3 contains 15 residues. Germline V gene lookup returns CDR1 LNHDA and CDR2 SQIVND (reference sequence). The CDR3: CASSLIAGGRHEQFF. CDR3 DNA: TGTGCCAGTTCCCTAATAGCGGGGGGCCGACATGAGCAGTTCTTC.

As for this clone: Compared with germline, one end of the junction differs, possibly owing to a read error. The sample carries other DNA sequences with the same CDR3. The rearrangement links TRBV19 to TRBJ1-2, with D unresolved. The CDR3 consists of 14 residues. Looked up from germline, CDR1 is LNHDA and CDR2 is SQIVND (reference sequence). CDR3 in amino acids: CASSIGKENSGYTF. For the CDR3, the DNA is TGTGCCAGTAGTATAGGCAAGGAGAACTCTGGCTACACCTTC.

The chain combines TRBV4-2 with TRBJ1-3; perhaps TRBD1 as D (6 bases). With 0 bases removed from V and 2 bases from J, the gap between germline ends came to 11 bases. CDR1 is LGHNA, CDR2 YNFKEQ, per germline. This CDR3 comprises 16 residues. The CDR3 reads CASSQDGGGTGNTIYF. The DNA for the CDR3 is TGTGCCAGCAGCCAAGATGGAGGGGGGACTGGAAACACCATATATTTT.

This clone was counted between two and nine times. The chain couples TRBV7-2 to TRBJ2-5; 7 nucleotides match TRBD2. Germline CDR1 SGHTA, CDR2 FQGNSA. V trimming: 7 bases; J trimming: 5 bases; junction bases outside the gene matches: 7. The CDR3 runs 13 residues. CDR3 loop: CASTLRGLETQYF. CDR3 nucleotide sequence: TGTGCCAGCACCTTGCGGGGGTTGGAGACCCAGTACTTC. Looking up the rest from reference TRBV7-2 and TRBJ2-5 gives the full variable domain: GAGVSQSPSNKVTEKGKDVELRCDPISGHTALYWYRQSLGQGLEFLIYFQGNSAPDKSGLPSDRFSAERTGGSVSTLTIQRTQQEDSAVYLCASTLRGLETQYFGPGTRLLVL.

CDR3 amino acids: CASSLLAGEGIQYF. In nucleotides, the CDR3 is TGTGCCAGTAGCCTACTAGCGGGGGAGGGCATTCAGTACTTC. The genes are TRBV19 and TRBJ2-4; the match to TRBD2 covers 11 bases. CDR3 length: 14 residues. The V and J ends lost 6 bases and 9 bases, in that order; junction bases with no gene match: 7. Germline V gives CDR1 LNHDA, CDR2 SQIVND (reference sequence).

The DNA of the CDR3 is TGTGCCAGCAGCTTAGGCCGGACAGGGGGCTCGGGAGCTTTCTTT. This encodes CASSLGRTGGSGAFF. The chain joins TRBV13 to TRBJ1-1; TRBD1 aligns across 11 bases. V was clipped by 0 bases and J by 10 bases; unmatched bases: 7. This CDR3 comprises 15 residues. The germline V gene encodes CDR1 PRHDT and CDR2 FYEKMQ (reference sequence).

The genes are TRBV5-1 and TRBJ1-1; maybe TRBD1 (5 bases). V gave up 4 bases and J gave up 9 bases, with 16 bases separating them. The CDR3 is 13 residues long. From germline, CDR1 is SGHRS and CDR2 YFSETQ. The CDR3: CASSDLTGAQAFF. In nucleotides, the CDR3 is TGCGCCAGCAGCGACTTGACCGGGGCGCAAGCTTTCTTT.

The chain recombines TRBV14 with TRBJ1-3, with D perhaps TRBD1 (5 bases). CDR3 length: 16 residues. Trimming cost V 2 bases and J 2 bases, with 13 bases left between them. Per germline, CDR1 SGHDN and CDR2 FVKESK. The CDR3 reads CASSQPGLPPGNTIYF. CDR3 DNA sequence: TGTGCCAGCAGCCAACCGGGACTTCCCCCTGGAAACACCATATATTTT.

The chain recombines TRBV29-1 with TRBJ2-7; no definite D call. Germline CDR1 and CDR2: SQVTM and ANQGSEA. There are 13 residues in the CDR3. V was trimmed by 1 base and J by 3 bases, leaving 10 bases between them. The CDR3 sequence is CSVEGSPFYEQYF. CDR3 sequence (DNA): TGCAGCGTTGAAGGGTCCCCGTTCTACGAGCAGTACTTC.

J is TRBJ1-1 and V is TRBV2, with 11 bases matching TRBD1. V was pared by 4 bases and J by 0 bases, with 10 bases of the junction left unmatched. The CDR3 sequence is 18 residues long. Germline lookup yields CDR1 SNHLY and CDR2 FYNNEI. The CDR3 sequence: CASSGTGGLFLMNTEAFF. CDR3 DNA sequence: TGTGCCAGCAGTGGGACAGGGGGCCTATTCCTCATGAACACTGAAGCTTTCTTT.

J is TRBJ1-5 and V is TRBV5-1; no reliable D call. V lost 3 bases and J lost 0, with 13 bases in between. In germline, CDR1 is SGHRS, CDR2 YFSETQ. This CDR3 comprises 16 residues. The chain's CDR3 is CASSYGPVYSNQPQHF. The CDR3 DNA reads as TGCGCCAGCAGCTACGGACCGGTCTATAGCAATCAGCCCCAGCATTTT.

V and J are TRBV6-6 and TRBJ1-5; 7 positions match TRBD1. The CDR3 has 15 amino acids. V trimming: 6 bases; J trimming: 0 bases; junction bases outside the gene matches: 5. The germline gives CDR1 MNHNY, CDR2 SVGAGI (reference sequence). The DNA for the CDR3 is TGTGCCAGCAGCCTTACAGGGGATAGCAATCAGCCCCAGCATTTT. This sequence encodes CASSLTGDSNQPQHF.

This chain connects TRBV6-5 to TRBJ1-3; weak D call: TRBD1 (6 bases). The CDR3 has 16 residues. Trimming removed 2 bases from V and 2 bases from J, with 13 bases in between. CDR1 and CDR2 from the germline V gene are MNHEY and SVGAGI. The CDR3: CASSYGGGDAGNTIYF. CDR3 DNA: TGTGCCAGCAGTTACGGGGGGGGCGACGCTGGAAACACCATATATTTT.

The chain joins TRBV7-9 to TRBJ2-5, with 7 bases lining up with TRBD2. The CDR3 length is 14 residues. V dropped 4 bases and J dropped 5; count of bases not matched to a gene: 7. The germline gives CDR1 SEHNR, CDR2 FQNEAQ (reference sequence). The CDR3 spells CASSSPGGVETQYF. CDR3 DNA sequence: TGTGCCAGCAGCTCCCCGGGAGGCGTGGAGACCCAGTACTTC.

Judged by abundance, this clone is medium-sized (0.01 to 0.1%). This chain uses TRBV4-1 with TRBJ2-7; D might be TRBD1 or TRBD2, each matching 5 bases. CDR1 and CDR2 (germline): MGHRA, YSYEKL. V was pared by 4 bases and J by 9 bases, with 22 bases between. This CDR3 has 15 residues. CDR3 region: CASSPSLGGSHPQYF. CDR3 nucleotide sequence: TGCGCCAGCAGCCCATCACTTGGGGGTTCACACCCGCAGTACTTC.